This T cell receptor (beta chain) emerged from a study of regulatory T cells in long-lasting Graves disease. The time point: newly diagnosed GD, antithyroid drugs for less than 3 months. The TCR library was made from RNA extracted from PBMCs. Doctors identified Graves' disease using the American Thyroid Association guidelines. V lost 3 bases and J 2 bases, leaving 8 bases between the germline ends. The V gene's germline CDR1 is KGHSH and CDR2 LQKENI. The CDR3 consists of 14 residues. Building the TCR beta libraries relied on iRepertoire HTBI primers, and CDR3 regions underwent Arm-PCR. From the multiplex PCR reads, TCRdb called clonotypes with MiXCR, one entry per CDR3 protein. The profile shows some 370,000 distinct CDR3 sequences, about 12% of them singletons. Note on this clonotype: What it recognizes is unknown.

Overall study findings and caveats: The study examined only peripheral blood, not thyroid tissue. TRBV28 was favored in persistent disease, as were TRBJ1-2 and TRBJ2-5.

These data also formed part of another study, on T cells in Graves' hyperthyroidism and ophthalmopathy. That publication notes: Patients having uncontrolled infection, another autoimmune disease, pregnancy or lactation were not included.

Sequencing was performed on peripheral blood mononuclear cells (PBMCs), taken at new diagnosis, from a patient treated with antithyroid drugs. This chain links TRBV18 with TRBJ1-5; D remains ambiguous. The clonotype originates from a woman aged 18 to 35 with Graves disease. This CDR3 is CASSPTRGNQPQHF. The CDR3 region has the DNA TGTGCCAGCTCACCGACCCGGGGCAATCAGCCCCAGCATTTT.